Listed below are T cell receptor beta chains from one sample, sequenced in a study of cytomegalovirus exposure and HLA in healthy donors. Sequencing was performed with immunoSEQ multiplex PCR; in TCRdb, only in-frame clones are kept and a portion is missing. This sample has about 160,000 clones, with around 67% found just once. Input material: PBMCs. The receptors here all came from a woman aged 18-29 years in good health and CMV-seropositive. Both conserved end residues are part of each CDR3. D genes are given only for firm matches. Clone size, where shown, is once, few, many, or a class for clones that have expanded.

few,TRBJ2-2,TRBV5-1,TRBD1,CASNYGTGGDGELFF,TGCGCCAGCAACTACGGGACAGGGGGCGACGGGGAGCTGTTTTTT
.,TRBJ2-7,TRBV13,TRBD1,CASSPRRQGAGEQYF,TGTGCCAGCAGCCCCCGGAGGCAGGGGGCAGGCGAGCAGTACTTC
.,TRBJ2-7,TRBV4-3,.,CASSQDLTGYEQYF,TGCGCCAGCAGCCAAGACCTAACAGGCTACGAGCAGTACTTC
.,TRBJ2-7,TRBV28,.,CASSPRSYEQYF,TGTGCCAGCAGCCCGAGGTCCTACGAGCAGTACTTC
.,TRBJ2-1,TRBV7-2,.,CASSLYRANEQFF,TGTGCCAGCAGCTTATACAGGGCGAATGAGCAGTTCTTC
once,TRBJ1-4,TRBV30,TRBD1,CAWSVGAGGDEKLFF,TGTGCCTGGAGTGTAGGGGCAGGGGGAGATGAAAAACTGTTTTTT
.,TRBJ2-1,TRBV4-1,TRBD2,CASSRGRALSNEQFF,TGCGCCAGCAGCCGGGGGAGGGCCCTTAGCAATGAGCAGTTCTTC
once,TRBJ1-2,TRBV6-6,.,CASSYSDRSYGYTF,TGTGCCAGCAGTTACTCCGACAGAAGCTATGGCTACACCTTC
.,TRBJ1-1,TRBV28,TRBD1,CASSWGSGGGVQTEAFF,TGTGCCAGCAGTTGGGGATCAGGGGGCGGGGTTCAGACTGAAGCTTTCTTT
.,TRBJ1-1,TRBV5-1,.,CASSLLGGMNTEAFF,TGCGCCAGCAGCTTGCTCGGGGGGATGAACACTGAAGCTTTCTTT
few,TRBJ2-3,TRBV14,.,CASSQDRGRGATDTQYF,TGTGCCAGCAGCCAAGATCGAGGCAGGGGAGCCACAGATACGCAGTATTTT
few,TRBJ1-1,TRBV19,.,CASSTDRLRTEAFF,TGTGCCAGTAGTACAGACAGGTTGCGCACTGAAGCTTTCTTT
.,TRBJ2-1,TRBV9,TRBD1,CASTGQGTNEQFF,TGTGCCAGCACCGGACAGGGGACGAATGAGCAGTTCTTC
.,TRBJ1-1,TRBV27,.,CASSLNSEAFF,TGTGCCAGCAGTTTGAACAGTGAAGCTTTCTTT
.,TRBJ1-2,TRBV30,TRBD1,CACSVSGGNYGYTF,TGTGCCTGCAGTGTGTCAGGGGGGAACTATGGCTACACCTTC
.,TRBJ2-7,TRBV9,TRBD1,CASCPGGCYEQYF,TGTGCCAGCTGCCCAGGGGGCTGTTACGAGCAGTACTTC
.,TRBJ2-7,TRBV11-2,TRBD1,CASSSARDRGSKQYF,TGTGCCAGCAGCTCAGCCCGGGACAGGGGATCCAAGCAGTACTTC
.,TRBJ1-2,TRBV2,.,CASSERPVGFGGGDYGYTF,TGTGCCAGCAGTGAGAGGCCGGTCGGTTTTGGCGGGGGCGACTATGGCTACACCTTC
.,TRBJ1-1,TRBV30,.,CAWSPRLNTEAFF,TGTGCCTGGAGTCCCCGACTAAACACTGAAGCTTTCTTT
.,TRBJ1-2,TRBV18,TRBD1,CASSPSSDRGHYGYTF,TGTGCCAGCTCACCTTCGTCGGACAGGGGACACTATGGCTACACCTTC
.,TRBJ1-1,TRBV29-1,.,CSVEVTTMNTEAFF,TGCAGCGTTGAAGTGACAACGATGAACACTGAAGCTTTCTTT
few,TRBJ1-5,TRBV28,.,CASRPGTHQPQHF,TGTGCCAGCAGACCGGGAACCCATCAGCCCCAGCATTTT
.,TRBJ2-5,TRBV7-9,.,CASSLGGLMGETQYF,TGTGCCAGCAGCTTAGGCGGCCTGATGGGTGAGACCCAGTACTTC
.,TRBJ1-6,TRBV18,.,CASSPTYNSPLHF,TGTGCCAGCTCACCTACCTATAATTCACCCCTCCACTTT
once,TRBJ2-7,TRBV9,TRBD2,CASSVAGGSREQYF,TGTGCCAGCAGCGTAGCCGGGGGGTCCCGCGAGCAGTACTTC
.,TRBJ1-5,TRBV2,.,CASSVQGGSNQPQHF,TGTGCCAGCAGTGTACAGGGTGGAAGCAATCAGCCCCAGCATTTT
.,TRBJ2-3,TRBV19,TRBD2,CASSTLAGADTQYF,TGTGCCAGTAGTACCTTAGCGGGAGCAGATACGCAGTATTTT
.,TRBJ2-3,TRBV20-1,.,CSARLDRRRYF,TGCAGTGCTAGATTAGACAGGCGGCGGTATTTT
.,TRBJ1-5,TRBV2,TRBD1,CASSQTGGRQPQHF,TGTGCCAGCAGCCAAACAGGGGGCAGGCAGCCCCAGCATTTT
.,TRBJ2-7,TRBV7-8,TRBD1,CASSEGQGGAEQYF,TGTGCCAGCAGCGAGGGACAGGGCGGGGCAGAGCAGTACTTC
.,TRBJ1-6,TRBV5-4,TRBD1,CASSLGPGQGTRSRNSPLHF,TGTGCCAGCAGCTTAGGACCGGGACAGGGGACTCGGAGTAGGAATTCACCCCTCCACTTT
few,TRBJ2-1,TRBV27,.,CASSFRDNEQFF,TGTGCCAGCAGTTTCAGGGACAATGAGCAGTTCTTC
once,TRBJ2-7,TRBV25-1,TRBD2,CASSETSVYEQYF,TGTGCCAGCAGCGAAACTAGCGTCTACGAGCAGTACTTC
.,TRBJ1-2,TRBV6-1,.,CASSEYPRGRYGYTF,TGTGCCAGCAGTGAATATCCTAGGGGCCGTTATGGCTACACCTTC
once,TRBJ2-2,TRBV30,.,CAWRSGANTGELFF,TGTGCCTGGAGATCAGGGGCCAACACCGGGGAGCTGTTTTTT
.,TRBJ2-7,TRBV7-2,.,CASSFSSYEQYF,TGTGCCAGCAGCTTCAGCTCCTACGAGCAGTACTTC
.,TRBJ1-1,TRBV6-1,.,CASSDPGHFNTEAFF,TGTGCCAGCAGTGACCCGGGACACTTTAACACTGAAGCTTTCTTT
.,TRBJ1-1,TRBV5-5,.,CASSFTVRGEAFF,TGTGCCAGCAGCTTCACGGTCAGGGGTGAAGCTTTCTTT
.,TRBJ2-1,TRBV11-2,TRBD2,CASSLTSLAGNNEQFF,TGTGCCAGCAGCCTAACTTCTCTAGCGGGAAACAATGAGCAGTTCTTC
many,TRBJ1-1,TRBV6-1,TRBD1,CASSEVDTGGRATEAFF,TGTGCCAGCAGTGAAGTCGACACAGGGGGAAGGGCGACTGAAGCTTTCTTT
.,TRBJ2-1,TRBV13,.,CASSLFRGTSYNEQFF,TGTGCCAGCAGCTTATTCCGCGGGACCTCCTACAATGAGCAGTTCTTC
.,TRBJ1-5,TRBV27,.,CASSDGGSNQPQHF,TGTGCCAGCAGCGACGGAGGGAGCAATCAGCCCCAGCATTTT
.,TRBJ2-7,TRBV7-6,TRBD1,CASSLQGAPYEQYF,TGTGCCAGCAGCTTACAGGGGGCCCCCTACGAGCAGTACTTC
.,TRBJ2-1,TRBV5-6,TRBD2,CASSLQRGPANEQFF,TGTGCCAGCAGCTTGCAGCGGGGGCCCGCCAATGAGCAGTTCTTC
.,TRBJ2-5,TRBV7-2,.,CASSLSRGPEGTQYF,TGTGCCAGCAGCCTTTCTAGGGGCCCTGAAGGAACCCAGTACTTC
.,TRBJ2-1,TRBV20-1,.,CSAKPGFEQFF,TGCAGTGCTAAACCAGGGTTTGAGCAGTTCTTC
.,TRBJ2-7,TRBV10-2,TRBD2,CASSKLAESYEQYF,TGCGCCAGCAGCAAACTAGCGGAGTCCTACGAGCAGTACTTC
once,TRBJ2-1,TRBV5-1,.,CASSFRMSSYNEQFF,TGCGCCAGCAGCTTCAGGATGAGCTCCTACAATGAGCAGTTCTTC
once,TRBJ1-1,TRBV28,TRBD1,CASRTGGPVAFF,TGTGCCAGCAGGACAGGGGGCCCTGTCGCTTTCTTT
.,TRBJ2-7,TRBV28,.,CASSRLDIPYQYF,TGTGCCAGCAGTCGTCTGGACATTCCCTACCAGTACTTC
.,TRBJ1-4,TRBV4-1,.,CATRRGFSNEKLFF,TGCGCCACCCGCCGGGGTTTCTCTAATGAAAAACTGTTTTTT
few,TRBJ1-6,TRBV30,.,CAWKRLVNSPLHF,TGTGCCTGGAAGAGGCTAGTAAATTCACCCCTCCACTTT
.,TRBJ1-1,TRBV5-1,TRBD1,CASGRTGGASTEAFF,TGCGCCAGCGGGAGGACAGGGGGAGCGAGCACTGAAGCTTTCTTT
.,TRBJ1-6,TRBV4-2,TRBD1,CASSSGQGSDSPLHF,TGTGCCAGCAGCAGCGGACAGGGTAGTGATTCACCCCTCCACTTT
few,TRBJ2-3,TRBV10-2,TRBD2,CASSGTSGNTQYF,TGCGCCAGCAGCGGGACTAGCGGGAATACGCAGTATTTT
few,TRBJ1-5,TRBV5-8,TRBD1,CASSLGQVEREPQHF,TGTGCCAGCAGCTTAGGACAGGTTGAGAGGGAGCCCCAGCATTTT
.,TRBJ2-1,TRBV7-9,.,CASSLNNEQFF,TGTGCCAGCAGCCTAAACAATGAGCAGTTCTTC
.,TRBJ1-1,TRBV18,.,CASSPDGRYEAFF,TGTGCCAGCTCACCCGACGGGAGATATGAAGCTTTCTTT
few,TRBJ2-2,TRBV10-3,.,CAISTGTQTGELFF,TGTGCCATCTCGACAGGGACTCAAACCGGGGAGCTGTTTTTT